This T cell receptor beta chain was documented in a study of CD8+ T cells in alopecia areata. Overall study: Treated patients received severity scores based on the percentage of scalp area affected. Study-level findings and limits: It was lesional scalp, especially alopecia totalis/universalis, that showed higher clonality than normal scalp. Both scalp clonality and the expanded CD8+ clones among the top 100 showed a significant decrease with tofacitinib.

Indicated treatment: oral pan-JAK inhibitor, 5-10 mg twice daily. CD4+ and CD8+ T cells were sorted from PBMCs. With regard to this clone: As yet, its antigen is unknown.

The authors extracted RNA and reverse transcribed it into cDNA as the sequencing template. Method: immunoSEQ multiplex PCR; TCRdb's copy keeps in-frame clones and lacks some. Here the sample spans hundreds of thousands of clones, roughly 50% being singletons. V was shortened by 6 bases and J by 5 bases, with 12 bases between the two germline ends. The germline V gene has CDR1 MNHEY and CDR2 SVGAGI. The CDR3 has 13 amino acids. This TCR came from a human donor with alopecia areata. The source material was CD4+ T cells sorted from blood, sampled at week 24, from a patient treated with tofacitinib. The rearrangement joins TRBV6-5 to TRBJ2-3; tentatively, D is TRBD2 (6 bases). CDR3 nucleotide sequence: TGTGCCAGCAGCCGGGACTTCGGAGATACGCAGTATTTT. Translation: CASSRDFGDTQYF.